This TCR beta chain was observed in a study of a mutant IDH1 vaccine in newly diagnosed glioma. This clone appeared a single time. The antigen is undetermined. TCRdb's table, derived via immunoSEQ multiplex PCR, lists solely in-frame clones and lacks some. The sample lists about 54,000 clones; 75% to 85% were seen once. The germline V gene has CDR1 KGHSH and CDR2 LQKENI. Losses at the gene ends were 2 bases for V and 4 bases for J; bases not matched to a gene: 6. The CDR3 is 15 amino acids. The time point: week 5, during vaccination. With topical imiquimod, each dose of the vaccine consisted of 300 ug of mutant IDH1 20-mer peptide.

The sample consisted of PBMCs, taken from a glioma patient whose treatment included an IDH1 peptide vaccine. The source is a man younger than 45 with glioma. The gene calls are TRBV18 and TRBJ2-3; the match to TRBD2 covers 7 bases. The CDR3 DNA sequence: TGTGCCAGCTCACCAGGGCGGGGGAACGCAGATACGCAGTATTTT. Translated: CASSPGRGNADTQYF.